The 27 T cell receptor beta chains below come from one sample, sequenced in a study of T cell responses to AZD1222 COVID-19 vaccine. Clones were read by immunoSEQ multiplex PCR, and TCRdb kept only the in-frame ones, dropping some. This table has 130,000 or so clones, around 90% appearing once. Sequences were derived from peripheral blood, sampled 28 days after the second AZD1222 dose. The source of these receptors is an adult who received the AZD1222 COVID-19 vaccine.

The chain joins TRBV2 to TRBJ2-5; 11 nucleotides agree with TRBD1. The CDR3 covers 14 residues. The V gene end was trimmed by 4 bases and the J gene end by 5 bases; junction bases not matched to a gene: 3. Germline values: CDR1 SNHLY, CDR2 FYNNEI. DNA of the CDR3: TGTGCCAGCAGTGTGGACAGGGGGCTTGAGACCCAGTACTTC. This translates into CASSVDRGLETQYF.

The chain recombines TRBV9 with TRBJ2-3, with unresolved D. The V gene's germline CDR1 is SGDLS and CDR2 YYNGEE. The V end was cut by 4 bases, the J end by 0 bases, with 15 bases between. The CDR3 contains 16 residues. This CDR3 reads CASSPIPFGSTDTQYF. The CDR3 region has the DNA TGTGCCAGCAGCCCAATCCCCTTTGGTAGCACAGATACGCAGTATTTT.

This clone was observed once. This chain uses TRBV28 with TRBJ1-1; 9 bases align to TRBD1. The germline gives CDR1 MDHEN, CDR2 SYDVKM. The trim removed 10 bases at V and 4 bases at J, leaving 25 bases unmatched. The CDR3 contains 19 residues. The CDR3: CATERGTGTFLVGPTEAFF. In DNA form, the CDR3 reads TGTGCCACCGAACGCGGGACAGGGACGTTTCTGGTGGGGCCCACTGAAGCTTTCTTT.

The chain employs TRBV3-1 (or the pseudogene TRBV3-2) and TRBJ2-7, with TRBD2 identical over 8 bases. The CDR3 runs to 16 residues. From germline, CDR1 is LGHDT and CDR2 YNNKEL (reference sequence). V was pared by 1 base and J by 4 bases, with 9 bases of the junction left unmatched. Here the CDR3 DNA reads TGTGCCAGCAGCCAAGCCCCCGGGACTAGAAGGTACGAGCAGTACTTC. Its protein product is CASSQAPGTRRYEQYF.

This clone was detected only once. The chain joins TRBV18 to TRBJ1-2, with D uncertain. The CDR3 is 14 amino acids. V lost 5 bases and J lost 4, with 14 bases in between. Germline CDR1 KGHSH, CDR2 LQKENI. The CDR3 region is CASSDILDGYGYTF. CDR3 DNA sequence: TGTGCCAGCTCAGATATCCTAGACGGCTATGGCTACACCTTC. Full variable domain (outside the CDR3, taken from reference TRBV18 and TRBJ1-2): NAGVMQNPRHLVRRRGQEARLRCSPMKGHSHVYWYRQLPEEGLKFMVYLQKENIIDESGMPKERFSAEFPKEGPSILRIQQVVRGDSAAYFCASSDILDGYGYTFGSGTRLTVV.

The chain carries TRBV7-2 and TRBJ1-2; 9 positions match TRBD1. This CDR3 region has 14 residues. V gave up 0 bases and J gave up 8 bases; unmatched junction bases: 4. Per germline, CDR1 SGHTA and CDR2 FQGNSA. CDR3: CASSLAGQGSGYTF. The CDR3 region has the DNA TGTGCCAGCAGCTTAGCAGGACAGGGGAGCGGCTACACCTTC.

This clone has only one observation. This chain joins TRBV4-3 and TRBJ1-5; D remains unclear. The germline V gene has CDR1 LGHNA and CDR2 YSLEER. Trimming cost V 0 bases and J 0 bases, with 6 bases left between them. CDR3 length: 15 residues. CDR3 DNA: TGCGCCAGCAGCCAAGAGGTTAATAGCAATCAGCCCCAGCATTTT. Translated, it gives CASSQEVNSNQPQHF.

The CDR3, as DNA: TGTGCCAGCAGCTTAGATTGGGGGAACTATGGCTACACCTTC. Translated, it gives CASSLDWGNYGYTF. The rearrangement uses TRBV7-2 and TRBJ1-2; the D gene is possibly TRBD1 (5 bases). V was trimmed by 1 base and J by 2 bases, leaving 8 bases between them. This CDR3 region has 14 residues. From germline, CDR1 is SGHTA and CDR2 FQGNSA. The whole variable domain, remainder taken from reference TRBV7-2 and TRBJ1-2, is GAGVSQSPSNKVTEKGKDVELRCDPISGHTALYWYRQSLGQGLEFLIYFQGNSAPDKSGLPSDRFSAERTGGSVSTLTIQRTQQEDSAVYLCASSLDWGNYGYTFGSGTRLTVV.

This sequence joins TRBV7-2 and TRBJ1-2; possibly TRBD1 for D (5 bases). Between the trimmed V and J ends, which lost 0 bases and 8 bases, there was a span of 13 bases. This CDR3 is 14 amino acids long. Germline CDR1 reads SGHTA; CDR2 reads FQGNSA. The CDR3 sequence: CASSLAGRFGGYTF. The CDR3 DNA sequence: TGTGCCAGCAGCTTAGCGGGACGTTTTGGAGGCTACACCTTC.

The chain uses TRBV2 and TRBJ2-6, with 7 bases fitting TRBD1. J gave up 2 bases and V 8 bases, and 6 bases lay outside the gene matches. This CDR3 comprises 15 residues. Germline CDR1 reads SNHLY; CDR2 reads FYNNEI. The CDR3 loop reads CASAIDRAGANVLTF. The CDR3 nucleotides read TGTGCCAGCGCGATCGACAGGGCTGGGGCCAACGTCCTGACTTTC. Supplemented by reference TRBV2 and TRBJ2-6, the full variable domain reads EPEVTQTPSHQVTQMGQEVILRCVPISNHLYFYWYRQILGQKVEFLVSFYNNEISEKSEIFDDQFSVERPDGSNFTLKIRSTKLEDSAMYFCASAIDRAGANVLTFGAGSRLTVL.

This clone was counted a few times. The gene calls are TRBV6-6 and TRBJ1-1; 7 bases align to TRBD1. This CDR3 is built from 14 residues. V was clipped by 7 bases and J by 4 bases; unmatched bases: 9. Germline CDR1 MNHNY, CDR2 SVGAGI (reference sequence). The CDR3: CASNNRQGGTEAFF. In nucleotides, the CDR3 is TGTGCCAGCAATAACCGACAGGGAGGCACTGAAGCTTTCTTT.

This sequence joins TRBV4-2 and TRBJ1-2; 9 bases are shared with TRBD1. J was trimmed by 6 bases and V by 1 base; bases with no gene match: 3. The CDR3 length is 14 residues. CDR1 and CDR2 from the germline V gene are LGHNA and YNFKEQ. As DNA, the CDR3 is TGTGCCAGCAGCCAAGCAGACAGGGGGGATGGCTACACCTTC. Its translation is CASSQADRGDGYTF.

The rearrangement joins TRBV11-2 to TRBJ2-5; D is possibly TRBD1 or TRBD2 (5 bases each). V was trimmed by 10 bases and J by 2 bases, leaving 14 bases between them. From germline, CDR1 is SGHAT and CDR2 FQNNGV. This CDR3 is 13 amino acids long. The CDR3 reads CATGAGFQETQYF. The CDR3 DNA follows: TGTGCCACCGGGGCAGGATTTCAAGAGACCCAGTACTTC. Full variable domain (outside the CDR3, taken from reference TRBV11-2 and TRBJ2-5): EAGVAQSPRYKIIEKRQSVAFWCNPISGHATLYWYQQILGQGPKLLIQFQNNGVVDDSQLPKDRFSAERLKGVDSTLKIQPAKLEDSAVYLCATGAGFQETQYFGPGTRLLVL.

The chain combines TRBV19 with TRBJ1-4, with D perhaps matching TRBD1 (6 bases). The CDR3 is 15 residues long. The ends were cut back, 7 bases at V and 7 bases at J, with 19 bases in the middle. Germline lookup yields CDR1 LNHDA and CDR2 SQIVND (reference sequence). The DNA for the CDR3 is TGTGCCAGTACCAGGGGTCAGGGGCGTGGTGAAAAACTGTTTTTT. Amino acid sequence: CASTRGQGRGEKLFF.

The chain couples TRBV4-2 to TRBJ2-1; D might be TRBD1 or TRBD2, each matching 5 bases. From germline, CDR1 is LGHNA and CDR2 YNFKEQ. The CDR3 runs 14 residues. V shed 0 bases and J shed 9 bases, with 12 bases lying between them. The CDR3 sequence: CASSQDGGSGEQFF. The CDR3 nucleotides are TGTGCCAGCAGCCAAGATGGGGGATCCGGTGAGCAGTTCTTC.

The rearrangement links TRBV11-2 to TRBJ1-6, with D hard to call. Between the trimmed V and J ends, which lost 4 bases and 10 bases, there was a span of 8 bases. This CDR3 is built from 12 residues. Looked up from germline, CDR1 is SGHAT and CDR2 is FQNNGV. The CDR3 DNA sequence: TGTGCCAGCAGCTCCCTCGGGTCACCCCTCCACTTT. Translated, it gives CASSSLGSPLHF.

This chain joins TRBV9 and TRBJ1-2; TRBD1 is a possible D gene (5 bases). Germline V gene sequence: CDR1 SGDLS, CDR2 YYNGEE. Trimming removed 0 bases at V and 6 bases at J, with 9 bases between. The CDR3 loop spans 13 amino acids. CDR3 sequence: CASSVGPGNGYTF. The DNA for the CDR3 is TGTGCCAGCAGCGTAGGACCAGGGAATGGCTACACCTTC.

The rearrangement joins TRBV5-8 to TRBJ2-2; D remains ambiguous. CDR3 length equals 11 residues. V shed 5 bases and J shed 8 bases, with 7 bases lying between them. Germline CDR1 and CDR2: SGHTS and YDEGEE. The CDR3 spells CASRLIGELFF. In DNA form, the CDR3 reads TGTGCCAGCAGATTGATAGGGGAGCTGTTTTTT.

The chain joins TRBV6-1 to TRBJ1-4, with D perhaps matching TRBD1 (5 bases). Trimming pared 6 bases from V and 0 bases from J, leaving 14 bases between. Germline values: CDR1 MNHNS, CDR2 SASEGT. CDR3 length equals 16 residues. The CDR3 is CASRETGGSTNEKLFF. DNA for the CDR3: TGTGCCAGCAGAGAAACCGGGGGATCAACTAATGAAAAACTGTTTTTT.

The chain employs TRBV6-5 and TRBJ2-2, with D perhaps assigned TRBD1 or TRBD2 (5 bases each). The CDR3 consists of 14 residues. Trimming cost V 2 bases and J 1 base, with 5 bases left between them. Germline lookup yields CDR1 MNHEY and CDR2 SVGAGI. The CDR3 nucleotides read TGTGCCAGCAGTTACGGGGGGAACACCGGGGAGCTGTTTTTT. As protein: CASSYGGNTGELFF.

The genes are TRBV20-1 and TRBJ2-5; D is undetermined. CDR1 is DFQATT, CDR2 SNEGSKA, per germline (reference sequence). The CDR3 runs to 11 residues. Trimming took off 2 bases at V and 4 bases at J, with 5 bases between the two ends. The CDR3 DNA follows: TGCAGTGCTAGATACGCAGAGACCCAGTACTTC. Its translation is CSARYAETQYF.

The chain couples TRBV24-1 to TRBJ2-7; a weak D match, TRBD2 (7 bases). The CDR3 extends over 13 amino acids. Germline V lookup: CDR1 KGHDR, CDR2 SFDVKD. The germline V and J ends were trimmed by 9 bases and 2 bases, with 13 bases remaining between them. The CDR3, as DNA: TGTGCCACCGGGGGGGGGCCCACCTACGAGCAGTACTTC. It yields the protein CATGGGPTYEQYF.

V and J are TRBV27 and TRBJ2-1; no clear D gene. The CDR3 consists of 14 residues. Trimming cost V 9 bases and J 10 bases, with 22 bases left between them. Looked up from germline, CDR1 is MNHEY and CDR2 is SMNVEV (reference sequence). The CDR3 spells CASRRAPILREQFF. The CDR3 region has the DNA TGTGCCAGTCGACGGGCCCCAATCCTTAGAGAGCAGTTCTTC.

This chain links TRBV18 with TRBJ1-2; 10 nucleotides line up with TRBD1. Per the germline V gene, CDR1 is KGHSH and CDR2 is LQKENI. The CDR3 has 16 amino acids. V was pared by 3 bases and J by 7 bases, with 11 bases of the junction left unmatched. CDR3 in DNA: TGTGCCAGCTCACCCGAGATAAGACAGGGGGCAGCTGGCTACACCTTC. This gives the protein CASSPEIRQGAAGYTF.

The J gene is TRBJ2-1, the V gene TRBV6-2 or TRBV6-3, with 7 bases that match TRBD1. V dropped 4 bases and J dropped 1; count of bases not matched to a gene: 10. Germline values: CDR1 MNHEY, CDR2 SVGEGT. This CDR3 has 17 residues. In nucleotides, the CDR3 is TGTGCCAGCAGTTTACGCCCAGGGGGTAATTCCTACAATGAGCAGTTCTTC. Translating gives CASSLRPGGNSYNEQFF.

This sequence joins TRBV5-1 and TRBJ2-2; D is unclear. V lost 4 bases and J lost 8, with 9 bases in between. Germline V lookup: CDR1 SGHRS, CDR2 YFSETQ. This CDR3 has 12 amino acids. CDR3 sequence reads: CASSPTRGELFF. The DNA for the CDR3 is TGCGCCAGCAGCCCTACGCGGGGGGAGCTGTTTTTT.

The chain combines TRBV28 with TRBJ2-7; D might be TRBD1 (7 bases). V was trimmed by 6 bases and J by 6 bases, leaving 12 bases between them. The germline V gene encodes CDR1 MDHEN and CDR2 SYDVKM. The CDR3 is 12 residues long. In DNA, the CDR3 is TGTGCCAGCAGCAGGGGGGAAAGCGAGCAGTACTTC. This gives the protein CASSRGESEQYF.